These T cell receptor beta chains were read from a single sample in a study of OX40 agonist ivuxolimab in advanced cancers. Libraries were prepared by immunoSEQ multiplex PCR; TCRdb keeps only in-frame clonotypes and omits some of them. Here the sample spans approximately 37,000 clones, about 92% being singletons. Sample: CD4+ or CD8+ T cells sorted from blood, taken in a trial of the OX40 agonist ivuxolimab. These receptors were taken from an adult with an advanced solid tumor such as melanoma, head and neck, liver or kidney cancer. The CDR3 runs from the conserved cysteine through the conserved F or W. The D gene is left open where the match is weak. Not every row has a clone size; where given, it reads once, few, many or a size class.

CASRTSALAKNIQYF	TGTGCCAGCCGAACTAGCGCTCTAGCCAAAAACATTCAGTACTTC	TRBV6-5	TRBD2	.	TRBJ2-4	15
CASSPVGMWVSYEQYF	TGTGCCAGCAGCCCAGTGGGGATGTGGGTCTCCTACGAGCAGTACTTC	TRBV7-9	.	few	TRBJ2-7	16
CASSQDDGTAYEQYF	TGTGCCAGCAGCCAAGATGATGGGACAGCCTACGAGCAGTACTTC	TRBV14	TRBD1	.	TRBJ2-7	15
CASDKGSTEAFF	TGTGCCAGTGATAAGGGGAGTACTGAAGCTTTCTTT	TRBV19	.	few	TRBJ1-1	12
CASSYGGQLNTEAFF	TGTGCCAGCAGTTACGGGGGACAGCTGAACACTGAAGCTTTCTTT	TRBV6-5	TRBD1	.	TRBJ1-1	15
CASSIWDAAYNEQFF	TGTGCCAGTAGTATTTGGGACGCAGCCTACAATGAGCAGTTCTTC	TRBV19	.	.	TRBJ2-1	15
CASSLPSGLNEQFF	TGTGCCAGCAGCTTGCCTAGCGGGCTAAATGAGCAGTTCTTC	TRBV5-5	TRBD2	once	TRBJ2-1	14
CASSAGDGYEQYF	TGTGCCAGCAGCGCGGGGGACGGGTACGAGCAGTACTTC	TRBV11-2	TRBD2	.	TRBJ2-7	13
CASSIGARSGTEAFF	TGTGCCAGTAGTATAGGGGCGAGGTCGGGCACTGAAGCTTTCTTT	TRBV19	.	.	TRBJ1-1	15
CASSIVSYGTQYF	TGTGCCAGTAGTATAGTCAGTTACGGTACCCAGTACTTC	TRBV19	.	.	TRBJ2-5	13
CAWSVRAYEQYF	TGTGCCTGGAGTGTAAGAGCCTACGAGCAGTACTTC	TRBV30	.	.	TRBJ2-7	12
CASSQDREEGYTF	TGTGCCAGCAGCCAGGACAGGGAGGAAGGCTACACCTTC	TRBV7-2	TRBD1	.	TRBJ1-2	13
CASSIGSGYQPQHF	TGTGCCAGTAGTATAGGGTCAGGTTATCAGCCCCAGCATTTT	TRBV19	.	.	TRBJ1-5	14
CASSQPGVSQNTGELFF	TGTGCCAGCAGCCAGCCGGGGGTATCCCAGAACACCGGGGAGCTGTTTTTT	TRBV14	.	.	TRBJ2-2	17
CASSFLSATYNEQFF	TGTGCCAGCAGTTTTTTGAGCGCCACCTACAATGAGCAGTTCTTC	TRBV28	.	.	TRBJ2-1	15
CASRRGTGFYGYTF	TGTGCCAGCAGGCGCGGGACAGGGTTTTATGGCTACACCTTC	TRBV28	TRBD1	.	TRBJ1-2	14
CASSNQEMNTEAFF	TGTGCCAGTAGTAACCAGGAAATGAACACTGAAGCTTTCTTT	TRBV19	.	once	TRBJ1-1	14
CASSQGATPGANVLTF	TGTGCCAGCAGCCAAGGGGCGACGCCGGGGGCCAACGTCCTGACTTTC	TRBV7-3	.	.	TRBJ2-6	16
CASSTSTGTEAFF	TGTGCCAGTAGTACCTCTACCGGGACAGAAGCTTTCTTT	TRBV19	.	.	TRBJ1-1	13
CASSFSTGELFF	TGTGCCAGCAGTTTTAGCACCGGGGAGCTGTTTTTT	TRBV27	.	few	TRBJ2-2	12
CASSPGQGARTEAFF	TGTGCCAGCAGCCCGGGACAGGGGGCGCGTACTGAAGCTTTCTTT	TRBV11-1	TRBD1	.	TRBJ1-1	15
CATFGGGRFYGYTF	TGTGCCACCTTTGGCGGGGGGCGATTCTATGGCTACACCTTC	TRBV10-3	.	.	TRBJ1-2	14
CASRRLAGANEQYF	TGTGCCAGCAGAAGACTAGCGGGGGCGAACGAGCAGTACTTC	TRBV2	TRBD2	.	TRBJ2-7	14
CASGTGYYEQYF	TGTGCCAGTGGGACAGGGTACTACGAGCAGTACTTC	TRBV6-5	TRBD1	.	TRBJ2-7	12
CASSIGGRAPYEQYF	TGTGCCAGTAGTATAGGAGGCAGGGCCCCCTACGAGCAGTACTTC	TRBV19	.	.	TRBJ2-7	15
CASIGTGAREQYF	TGTGCCAGCATCGGGACAGGGGCGCGCGAGCAGTACTTC	TRBV27	TRBD1	.	TRBJ2-7	13
CASSLFSGTGSTGELFF	TGTGCCAGCAGCTTGTTCTCCGGGACAGGGAGCACCGGGGAGCTGTTTTTT	TRBV5-6	TRBD1	.	TRBJ2-2	17
CASSTRGLAGVYEQYF	TGTGCCAGCAGTACCCGGGGACTAGCGGGAGTCTACGAGCAGTACTTC	TRBV28	TRBD2	few	TRBJ2-7	16
CASGLGGAHTEAFF	TGTGCTAGTGGTTTGGGGGGTGCCCACACTGAAGCTTTCTTT	TRBV12-5	.	.	TRBJ1-1	14
CASAGGGNQPQHF	TGTGCCAGCGCAGGGGGCGGCAATCAGCCCCAGCATTTT	TRBV27	TRBD1	.	TRBJ1-5	13
CASRIDIYEQYF	TGTGCCAGCAGAATCGACATCTACGAGCAGTACTTC	TRBV5-5	.	.	TRBJ2-7	12
CASSIAAGGNTEAFF	TGTGCCAGTAGTATAGCGGCGGGTGGGAACACTGAAGCTTTCTTT	TRBV19	.	.	TRBJ1-1	15
CASSLYRGNEQFF	TGTGCCAGCAGTTTATACAGGGGCAATGAGCAGTTCTTC	TRBV27	TRBD1	.	TRBJ2-1	13
CASSGKLYEQYF	TGTGCCAGCAGCGGTAAACTCTACGAGCAGTACTTC	TRBV14	.	once	TRBJ2-7	12
CAISDGTGLPELFF	TGTGCCATCAGTGACGGGACAGGGCTACCGGAGCTGTTTTTT	TRBV10-3	TRBD1	.	TRBJ2-2	14
CASSFEDSSYGYTF	TGTGCCAGCAGCTTCGAGGATAGTAGCTATGGCTACACCTTC	TRBV11-2	.	.	TRBJ1-2	14
CASSLEGAVGELFF	TGTGCCAGCAGCTTAGAAGGGGCTGTCGGGGAGCTGTTTTTT	TRBV7-9	.	.	TRBJ2-2	14
CACPTGGTYGYTF	TGTGCCTGTCCGACGGGGGGAACCTATGGCTACACCTTC	TRBV30	.	.	TRBJ1-2	13
CASSLVEYGDEQYF	TGTGCCAGCAGCTTAGTCGAGTACGGTGACGAGCAGTACTTC	TRBV7-9	.	.	TRBJ2-7	14
CATSPWSLAEETQYF	TGTGCCACCAGCCCCTGGTCGTTAGCGGAAGAGACCCAGTACTTC	TRBV15	.	.	TRBJ2-5	15
CASSLFGEQYF	TGTGCCAGCAGTTTGTTCGGTGAGCAGTATTTT	TRBV6-1	.	.	TRBJ2-3	11
CASRGLQNTGELFF	TGTGCCAGCAGAGGACTCCAGAACACCGGGGAGCTGTTTTTT	TRBV28	.	.	TRBJ2-2	14
CASSERSYNEQFF	TGTGCCAGCAGTGAACGCTCCTACAATGAGCAGTTCTTC	TRBV2	.	.	TRBJ2-1	13
CASSLRGLAYNEQFF	TGTGCCAGCAGTTTAAGGGGGTTGGCCTACAATGAGCAGTTCTTC	TRBV27	.	few	TRBJ2-1	15
CASSPSRTAHQIGELFF	TGTGCCAGCAGCCCGAGTAGGACAGCCCATCAAATCGGGGAGCTGTTTTTT	TRBV7-6	.	.	TRBJ2-2	17
CASSLSGRLNTEAFF	TGTGCCAGCAGCTTGTCTGGTCGGTTGAACACTGAAGCTTTCTTT	TRBV5-5	.	.	TRBJ1-1	15
CASRSGGNEQYF	TGTGCCAGCAGGTCGGGAGGAAACGAGCAGTACTTC	TRBV27	TRBD2	.	TRBJ2-7	12
CASSSSVWGMETQYF	TGTGCCAGCAGCTCCAGTGTCTGGGGGATGGAGACCCAGTACTTC	TRBV7-8	.	.	TRBJ2-5	15
CAINGLAGDPGELFF	TGTGCCATCAACGGACTAGCGGGAGATCCCGGGGAGCTGTTTTTT	TRBV10-3	TRBD2	.	TRBJ2-2	15
CASSVGIRDIRRELFF	TGTGCCAGTAGTGTGGGGATCCGGGACATCAGGCGGGAGCTGTTTTTT	TRBV19	.	.	TRBJ2-2	16
CSVEETERELNEQYF	TGCAGCGTTGAAGAAACGGAGCGGGAGCTCAACGAGCAGTACTTC	TRBV29-1	TRBD2	.	TRBJ2-7	15
CASSEPGLVPDEQFF	TGTGCCAGCAGTGAACCGGGACTAGTTCCGGATGAGCAGTTCTTC	TRBV27	TRBD2	.	TRBJ2-1	15
CASSSPGGAYGYTF	TGTGCCAGCAGCTCCCCCGGCGGGGCCTATGGCTACACCTTC	TRBV11-2	.	.	TRBJ1-2	14
CASSIGTGGFDGYTF	TGTGCCAGTAGTATTGGGACAGGGGGCTTTGATGGCTACACCTTC	TRBV19	TRBD1	.	TRBJ1-2	15
CSVGLAYNEQFF	TGCAGCGTCGGACTGGCCTACAATGAGCAGTTCTTC	TRBV29-1	.	once	TRBJ2-1	12
CATQDFSYNEQFF	TGTGCCACCCAGGACTTCTCCTACAATGAGCAGTTCTTC	TRBV6-1	.	.	TRBJ2-1	13
CSAQDPGTVGYTF	TGCAGCGCTCAAGACCCAGGGACAGTAGGCTACACCTTC	TRBV29-1	TRBD1	.	TRBJ1-2	13
CANPDSPNEKLFF	TGCGCCAATCCGGACAGCCCTAATGAAAAACTGTTTTTT	TRBV5-1	.	.	TRBJ1-4	13
CASSPGQGNLETQYF	TGTGCCAGCAGCCCGGGACAGGGGAATTTAGAGACCCAGTACTTC	TRBV4-2	TRBD1	.	TRBJ2-5	15